This T cell receptor beta chain was recovered during a study of response to subunit inactivated influenza vaccine (dated by TCRdb to the late 2010s). A note on the overall study: To follow how T cells responded to a trivalent subunit inactivated influenza vaccine, the researchers relied on deep quantitative profiling of the T cell receptor repertoire.

Relative to germline, V is 2 bases shorter and J is 2 bases shorter, with 13 bases between their ends. The germline V gene encodes CDR1 ENHRY and CDR2 SYGVKD. The CDR3 measures 15 amino acids from cysteine to phenylalanine. Only CDR3 DNA remains: 45 bases, in frame from the first base. Beyond this particular receptor, the publication reports: The authors proposed that each seasonal influenza vaccination may bring in only a limited number of new T cells.

The method was RT-PCR. For sequencing, an Illumina HiSeq 2500 was employed. The public reads were reanalyzed by TCRdb: fastp trimming at Q25, MiXCR alignment, in-frame beta chains only. When rows share a CDR3 protein, they turn into one entry using the most common DNA and genes. The sample contains over 150,000 distinct CDR3 sequences, around a tenth of them found a single time. Clones ranked in the top ten supply roughly 33% of the sample. This clonotype showed up just a few times. Its antigen target is currently unknown. Base qualities are missing; no much larger clone stands one base away. This receptor chain uses TRBV10-3 and TRBJ2-7; TRBD2 is possibly the D segment (5 matching bases). This sequence originates from a man between 50 and 69 years old who received an inactivated influenza vaccine. Donor details come from another sample of the same person, matched by shared clones. The specimen was CD8+ T cells sorted from PBMCs, collected around 25 months after vaccination. The DNA sequence is as follows: TGTGCCATCAGTGAGGGGGATAGCGTCGCCTACGAGCAGTACTTC. This yields the protein CAISEGDSVAYEQYF.